The 3 T cell receptor beta chains listed next were all sequenced from one sample in a study of blood T cell repertoires in COVID-19. Assay: immunoSEQ multiplex PCR; the TCRdb copy retains only in-frame clones and omits some. The sample yields 210,000 or so clones, around 80% seen once. Input material: peripheral blood. The receptor source for this set is an elderly woman with active or convalescent COVID-19.

This chain joins TRBV30 and TRBJ2-7; D perhaps matches TRBD2 (7 bases). Germline CDR1 GTSNPN, CDR2 SVGIG (reference sequence). The CDR3 spans 12 residues. This CDR3 is CARGGTTYEQYF. As DNA, the CDR3 is TGTGCGAGGGGGGGAACCACCTACGAGCAGTACTTC.

The V and J genes are TRBV27 and TRBJ1-1, with 7 bases matching TRBD1. Germline CDR1 is MNHEY and CDR2 is SMNVEV (reference sequence). This CDR3 is built from 16 residues. V dropped 3 bases and J dropped 6; count of bases not matched to a gene: 13. The CDR3, as DNA: TGTGCCAGCAGTTTCGCCCGACAGGGAAGGAAGTCTGAAGCTTTCTTT. It specifies CASSFARQGRKSEAFF.

V gene TRBV9 combines with J gene TRBJ2-1; TRBD1 agrees at 8 bases. The CDR3 is 16 amino acids. The trim removed 0 bases at V and 2 bases at J, leaving 4 bases unmatched. The germline V gene has CDR1 SGDLS and CDR2 YYNGEE. The DNA for the CDR3 is TGTGCCAGCAGCGTAGCGGGACAGGCCGCCTACAATGAGCAGTTCTTC. Its protein is CASSVAGQAAYNEQFF. The entire variable domain, with the rest obtained from reference TRBV9 and TRBJ2-1, is as follows: DSGVTQTPKHLITATGQRVTLRCSPRSGDLSVYWYQQSLDQGLQFLIQYYNGEERAKGNILERFSAQQFPDLHSELNLSSLELGDSALYFCASSVAGQAAYNEQFFGPGTRLTVL.